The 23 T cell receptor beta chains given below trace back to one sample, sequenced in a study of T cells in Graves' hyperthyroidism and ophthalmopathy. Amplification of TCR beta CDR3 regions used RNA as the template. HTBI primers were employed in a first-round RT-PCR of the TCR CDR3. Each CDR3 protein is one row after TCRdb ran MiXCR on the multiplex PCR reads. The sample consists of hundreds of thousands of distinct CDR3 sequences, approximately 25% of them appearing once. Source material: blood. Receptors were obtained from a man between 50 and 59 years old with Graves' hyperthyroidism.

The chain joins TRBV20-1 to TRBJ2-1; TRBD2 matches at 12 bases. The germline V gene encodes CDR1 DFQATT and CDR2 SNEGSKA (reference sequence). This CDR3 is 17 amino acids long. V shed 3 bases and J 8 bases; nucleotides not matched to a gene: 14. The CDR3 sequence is CSASFPKTSGSVDEQFF. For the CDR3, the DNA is TGCAGTGCTAGTTTCCCGAAGACTAGCGGGAGCGTCGATGAGCAGTTCTTC.

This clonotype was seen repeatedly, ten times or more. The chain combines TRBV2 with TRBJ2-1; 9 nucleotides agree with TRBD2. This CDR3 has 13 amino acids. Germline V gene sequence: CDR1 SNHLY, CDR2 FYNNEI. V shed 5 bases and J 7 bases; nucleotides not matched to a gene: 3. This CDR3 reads CASSLGLANEQFF. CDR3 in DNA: TGTGCCAGCAGTCTTGGACTAGCGAATGAGCAGTTCTTC.

CDR3 loop: CSVVGLAGNTIYF. CDR3 bases: TGCAGCGTTGTTGGGTTGGCTGGAAACACCATATATTTT. The gene calls are TRBV29-1 and TRBJ1-3; D unclear. Germline V CDR1 and CDR2: SQVTM, ANQGSEA. Trimming took 4 bases from V and 2 from J, leaving 9 bases between them. CDR3 size: 13 residues.

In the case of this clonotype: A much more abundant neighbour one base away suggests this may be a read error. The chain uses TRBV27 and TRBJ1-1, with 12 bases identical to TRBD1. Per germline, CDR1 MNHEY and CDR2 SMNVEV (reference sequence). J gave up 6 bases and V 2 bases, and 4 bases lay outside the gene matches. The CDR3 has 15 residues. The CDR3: CASSLAGTGGAEAFF. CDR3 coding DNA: TGTGCCAGCAGTTTAGCCGGGACAGGGGGCGCTGAAGCTTTCTTT.

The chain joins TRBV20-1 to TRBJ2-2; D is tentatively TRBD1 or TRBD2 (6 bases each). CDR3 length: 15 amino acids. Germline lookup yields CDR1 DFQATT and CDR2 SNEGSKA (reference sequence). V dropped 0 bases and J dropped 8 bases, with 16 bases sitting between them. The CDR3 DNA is TGCAGTGCTAGAGACCCCTCCCAGGGGAGGGGGGAGCTGTTTTTT. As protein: CSARDPSQGRGELFF.

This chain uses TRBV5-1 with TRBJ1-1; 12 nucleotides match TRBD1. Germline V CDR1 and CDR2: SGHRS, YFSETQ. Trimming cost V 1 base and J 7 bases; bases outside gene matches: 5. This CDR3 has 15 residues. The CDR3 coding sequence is TGCGCCAGCAGCTTGACAGGGACAGGGGGCGTTGAAGCTTTCTTT. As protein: CASSLTGTGGVEAFF.

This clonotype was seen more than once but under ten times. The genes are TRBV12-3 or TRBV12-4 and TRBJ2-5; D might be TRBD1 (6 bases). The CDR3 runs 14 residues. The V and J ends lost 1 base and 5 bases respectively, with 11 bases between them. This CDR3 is CASSLENRAETQYF. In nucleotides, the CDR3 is TGTGCCAGCAGTTTAGAGAACAGGGCTGAGACCCAGTACTTC.

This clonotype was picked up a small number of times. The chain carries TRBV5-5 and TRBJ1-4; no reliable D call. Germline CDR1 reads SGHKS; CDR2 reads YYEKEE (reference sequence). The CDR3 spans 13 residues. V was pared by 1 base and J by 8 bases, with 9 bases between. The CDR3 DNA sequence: TGTGCCAGCAGCTTGTCATACGGGGAAAAACTGTTTTTT. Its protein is CASSLSYGEKLFF. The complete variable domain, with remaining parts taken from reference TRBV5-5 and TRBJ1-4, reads DAGVTQSPTHLIKTRGQQVTLRCSPISGHKSVSWYQQVLGQGPQFIFQYYEKEERGRGNFPDRFSARQFPNYSSELNVNALLLGDSALYLCASSLSYGEKLFFGSGTQLSVL.

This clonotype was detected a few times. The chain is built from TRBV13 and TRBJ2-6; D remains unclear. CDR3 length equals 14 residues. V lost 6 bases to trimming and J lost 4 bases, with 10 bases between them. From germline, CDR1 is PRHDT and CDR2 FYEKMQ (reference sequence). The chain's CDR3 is CASSRQLGANVLTF. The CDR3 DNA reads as TGTGCCAGCAGTAGACAACTAGGGGCCAACGTCCTGACTTTC. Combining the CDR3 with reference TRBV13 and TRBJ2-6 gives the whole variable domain AAGVIQSPRHLIKEKRETATLKCYPIPRHDTVYWYQQGPGQDPQFLISFYEKMQSDKGSIPDRFSAQQFSDYHSELNMSSLELGDSALYFCASSRQLGANVLTFGAGSRLTVL.

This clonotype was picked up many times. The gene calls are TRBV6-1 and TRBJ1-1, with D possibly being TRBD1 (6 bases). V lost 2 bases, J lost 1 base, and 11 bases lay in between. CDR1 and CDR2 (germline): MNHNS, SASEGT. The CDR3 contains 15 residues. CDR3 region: CASSETGRRNTEAFF. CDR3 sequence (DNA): TGTGCCAGCAGTGAAACAGGGAGGCGGAACACTGAAGCTTTCTTT.

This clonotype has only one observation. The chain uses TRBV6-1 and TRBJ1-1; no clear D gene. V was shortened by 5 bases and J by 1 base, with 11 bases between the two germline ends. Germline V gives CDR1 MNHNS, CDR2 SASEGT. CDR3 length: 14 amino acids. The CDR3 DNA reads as TGTGCCAGCAGTCCGCATTTCGGGAACACTGAAGCTTTCTTT. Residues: CASSPHFGNTEAFF.

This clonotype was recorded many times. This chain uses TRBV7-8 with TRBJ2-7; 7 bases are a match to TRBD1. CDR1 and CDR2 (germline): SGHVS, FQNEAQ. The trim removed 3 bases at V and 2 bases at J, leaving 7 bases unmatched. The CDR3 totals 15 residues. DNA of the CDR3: TGTGCCAGCAGCTTGGACAGGTTGACGACCTACGAGCAGTACTTC. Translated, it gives CASSLDRLTTYEQYF.

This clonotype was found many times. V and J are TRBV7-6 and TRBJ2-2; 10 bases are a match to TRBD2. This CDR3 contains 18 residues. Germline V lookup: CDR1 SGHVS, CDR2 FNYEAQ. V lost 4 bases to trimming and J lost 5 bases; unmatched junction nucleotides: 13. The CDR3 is CASSYGSSGRGGTGELFF. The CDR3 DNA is TGTGCCAGCAGCTATGGCTCTAGCGGGAGAGGAGGGACCGGGGAGCTGTTTTTT.

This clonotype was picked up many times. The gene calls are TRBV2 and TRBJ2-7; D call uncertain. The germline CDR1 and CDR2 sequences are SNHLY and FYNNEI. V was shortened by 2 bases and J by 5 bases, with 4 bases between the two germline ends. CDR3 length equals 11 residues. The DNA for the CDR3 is TGTGCCAGCAGTGAAAGAAACGAGCAGTACTTC. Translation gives CASSERNEQYF. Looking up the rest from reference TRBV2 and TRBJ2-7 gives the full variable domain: EPEVTQTPSHQVTQMGQEVILRCVPISNHLYFYWYRQILGQKVEFLVSFYNNEISEKSEIFDDQFSVERPDGSNFTLKIRSTKLEDSAMYFCASSERNEQYFGPGTRLTVT.

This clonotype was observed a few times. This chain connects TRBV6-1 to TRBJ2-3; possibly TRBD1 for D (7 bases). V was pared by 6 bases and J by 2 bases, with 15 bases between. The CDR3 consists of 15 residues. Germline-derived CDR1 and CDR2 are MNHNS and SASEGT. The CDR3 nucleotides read TGTGCCAGCAGCAAACAGGGGACTTACACAGATACGCAGTATTTT. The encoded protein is CASSKQGTYTDTQYF.

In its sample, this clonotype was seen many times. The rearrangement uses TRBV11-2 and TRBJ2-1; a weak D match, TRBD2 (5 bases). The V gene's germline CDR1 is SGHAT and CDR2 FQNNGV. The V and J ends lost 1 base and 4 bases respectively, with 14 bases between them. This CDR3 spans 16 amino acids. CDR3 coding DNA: TGTGCCAGCAGCTTAGGATTAGCGCGCCGATACAATGAGCAGTTCTTC. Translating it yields CASSLGLARRYNEQFF.

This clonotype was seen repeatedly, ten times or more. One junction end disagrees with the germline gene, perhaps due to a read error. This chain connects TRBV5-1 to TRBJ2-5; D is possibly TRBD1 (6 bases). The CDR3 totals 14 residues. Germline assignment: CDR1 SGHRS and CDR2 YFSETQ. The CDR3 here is CASSPTGSRETQYF. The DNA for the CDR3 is TGTGCCAGCAGCCCTACAGGGTCGAGAGAGACCCAGTACTTC. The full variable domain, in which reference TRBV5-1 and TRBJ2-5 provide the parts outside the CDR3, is KAGVTQTPRYLIKTRGQQVTLSCSPISGHRSVSWYQQTPGQGLQFLFEYFSETQRNKGNFPGRFSGRQFSNSRSEMNVSTLELGDSALYLCASSPTGSRETQYFGPGTRLLVL.

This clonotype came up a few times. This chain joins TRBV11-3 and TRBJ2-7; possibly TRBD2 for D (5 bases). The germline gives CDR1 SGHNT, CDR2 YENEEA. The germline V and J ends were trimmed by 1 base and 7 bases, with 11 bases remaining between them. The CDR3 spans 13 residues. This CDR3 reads CASSLVVTGEQYF. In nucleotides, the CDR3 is TGTGCCAGCAGCTTAGTGGTTACGGGAGAGCAGTACTTC.

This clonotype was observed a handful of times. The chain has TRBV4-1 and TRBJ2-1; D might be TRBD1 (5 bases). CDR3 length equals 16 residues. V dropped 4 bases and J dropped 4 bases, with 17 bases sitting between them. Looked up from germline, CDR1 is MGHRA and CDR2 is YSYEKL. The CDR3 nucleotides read TGCGCCAGCAGCCCAGCGACGGAAGGGGTTTACAATGAGCAGTTCTTC. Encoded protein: CASSPATEGVYNEQFF.

CDR3 nucleotide sequence: TGTGCCAGCAGTGAAATGGGGCAGAACCAGCCCCAGCATTTT. Residues: CASSEMGQNQPQHF. This chain uses TRBV6-1 with TRBJ1-5; maybe TRBD1 (5 bases). Germline CDR1 and CDR2: MNHNS and SASEGT. This CDR3 is built from 14 residues. The germline V and J ends were trimmed by 2 bases and 7 bases, with 12 bases remaining between them.

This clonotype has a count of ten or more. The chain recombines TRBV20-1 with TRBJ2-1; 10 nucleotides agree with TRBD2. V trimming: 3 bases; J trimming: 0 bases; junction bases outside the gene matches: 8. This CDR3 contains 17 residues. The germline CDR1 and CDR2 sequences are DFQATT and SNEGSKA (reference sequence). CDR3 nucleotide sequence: TGCAGTGCTAGTTCACTAGCGGGACCGAGCTCCTACAATGAGCAGTTCTTC. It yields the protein CSASSLAGPSSYNEQFF.

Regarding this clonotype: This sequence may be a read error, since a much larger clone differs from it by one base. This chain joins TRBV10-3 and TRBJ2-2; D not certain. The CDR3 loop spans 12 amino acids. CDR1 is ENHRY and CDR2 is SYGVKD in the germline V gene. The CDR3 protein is CASSSTTGELFF. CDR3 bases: TGTGCCAGCAGTTCCACCACCGGGGAGCTGTTTTTT.

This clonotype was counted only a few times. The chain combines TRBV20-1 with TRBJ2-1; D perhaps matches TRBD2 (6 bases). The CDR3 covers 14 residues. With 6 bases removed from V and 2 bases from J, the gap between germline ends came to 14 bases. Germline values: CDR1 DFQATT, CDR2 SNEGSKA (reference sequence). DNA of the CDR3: TGCAGTGCCCTAAGCGGGCATCCCTACAATGAGCAGTTCTTC. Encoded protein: CSALSGHPYNEQFF.